The rows below give T cell receptor beta chains drawn from one sample of a study of identifying expanded T cells in peripheral blood. Method: immunoSEQ multiplex PCR; TCRdb's copy keeps in-frame clones and lacks some. The sample records around 85,000 clones, roughly 91% being singletons. The sample consisted of blood. The receptors shown here come from a person between 18 and 75 years old in good health. The CDR3 runs from the conserved cysteine through the conserved F or W. Each record gives: clone size, D gene, V gene, J gene, CDR3 protein, CDR3 DNA. A D gene is named only where the DNA matches it firmly. The listing skips clone size in some rows; elsewhere it reads once, few, many or a size class.

>-|-|TRBV4-1|TRBJ1-3
CASSQEAPFSGNTIYF
TGCGCCAGCAGCCAAGAGGCCCCCTTCTCTGGAAACACCATATATTTT
>-|TRBD2|TRBV27|TRBJ2-1
CASSLGGLAGHNEQFF
TGTGCCAGCAGTTTGGGTGGACTAGCGGGGCACAATGAGCAGTTCTTC
>once|TRBD1|TRBV5-6|TRBJ2-7
CASSLGTVNEQYF
TGTGCCAGCAGCCTAGGGACAGTTAACGAGCAGTACTTC
>-|-|TRBV4-2|TRBJ1-2
CASSRPGSVSSDYGYTF
TGTGCCAGCAGCCGCCCGGGTTCGGTCTCTAGTGACTATGGCTACACCTTC
>-|-|TRBV27|TRBJ2-2
CASSLRGNTGELFF
TGTGCCAGCAGTCTCCGGGGGAACACCGGGGAGCTGTTTTTT
>few|TRBD1|TRBV5-4|TRBJ1-6
CASSLVFGTDRADFLF
TGTGCCAGCAGCTTGGTCTTCGGGACAGACCGGGCCGACTTTCTCTTT
>-|TRBD2|TRBV19|TRBJ2-1
CASSIELAGPSYNEQFF
TGTGCCAGTAGTATTGAACTAGCGGGTCCCTCCTACAATGAGCAGTTCTTC
>-|-|TRBV18|TRBJ2-3
CASSPRVLGISSTDTQYF
TGTGCCAGCTCACCACGGGTTTTAGGAATATCTAGCACAGATACGCAGTATTTT
>-|-|TRBV9|TRBJ1-5
CASSVGQLSEPQHF
TGTGCCAGCAGTGTAGGACAGTTATCAGAGCCCCAGCATTTT
>-|-|TRBV4-1|TRBJ2-7
CASRIRDSSYEQYF
TGCGCCAGCAGGATCCGGGACTCATCCTACGAGCAGTACTTC
>-|-|TRBV18|TRBJ2-3
CASSPPRVGTDTQYF
TGTGCCAGCTCACCACCGCGGGTGGGCACAGATACGCAGTATTTT
>-|-|TRBV5-4|TRBJ1-5
CASSLDGGGNQPQHF
TGTGCCAGCAGCTTGGATGGGGGAGGCAATCAGCCCCAGCATTTT
>-|-|TRBV27|TRBJ1-2
CASSLGEGGIYGYTF
TGTGCCAGCAGTTTAGGGGAGGGAGGGATTTATGGCTACACCTTC